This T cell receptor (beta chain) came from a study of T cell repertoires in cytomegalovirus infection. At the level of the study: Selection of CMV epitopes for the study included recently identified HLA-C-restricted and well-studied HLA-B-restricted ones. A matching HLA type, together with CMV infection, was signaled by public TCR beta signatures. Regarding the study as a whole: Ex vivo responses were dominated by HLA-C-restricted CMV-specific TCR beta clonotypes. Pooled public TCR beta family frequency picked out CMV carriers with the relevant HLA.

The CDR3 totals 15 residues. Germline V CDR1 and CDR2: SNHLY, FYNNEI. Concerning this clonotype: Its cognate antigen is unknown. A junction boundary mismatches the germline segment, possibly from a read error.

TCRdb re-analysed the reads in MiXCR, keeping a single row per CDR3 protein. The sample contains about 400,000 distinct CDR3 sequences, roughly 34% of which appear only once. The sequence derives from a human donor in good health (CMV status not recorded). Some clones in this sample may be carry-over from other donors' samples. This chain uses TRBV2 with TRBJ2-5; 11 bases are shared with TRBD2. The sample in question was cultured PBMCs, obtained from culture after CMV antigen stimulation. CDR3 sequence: CASSPGTSGRETPYF. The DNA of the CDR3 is TGTGCCAGCAGTCCCGGGACTAGCGGTAGAGAGACCCCGTACTTC.